The rows below give T cell receptor beta chains drawn from one sample of a study of PD-L1 blockade in urothelial cancer. Measured with immunoSEQ multiplex PCR; TCRdb has only the in-frame clones, and not every one. Seen here are tens of thousands of clones, roughly 87% observed once, and the top ten hold 3.5%. The sample was PBMCs, taken around atezolizumab (anti-PD-L1) treatment. The receptors originated from a man in his sixties or seventies with urothelial cancer. Each CDR3 is given with its conserved first and last residue. The order of the fields is D gene, clone size, V gene, J gene, CDR3 protein, CDR3 DNA. The D gene is left open where the match is weak. The listing skips clone size in some rows; elsewhere it reads once, few, many or a size class.

D: NA
size: few
V: TRBV27
J: TRBJ2-7
CDR3: CASSAHTGDYEQYF
DNA: TGTGCCAGCAGTGCCCACACAGGCGACTACGAGCAGTACTTC

D: TRBD1
size: NA
V: TRBV7-9
J: TRBJ2-3
CDR3: CASSYDRGSTEAQYF
DNA: TGTGCCAGCAGCTACGACAGGGGGTCGACGGAGGCGCAGTATTTT

D: TRBD2
size: NA
V: TRBV11-1
J: TRBJ2-1
CDR3: CASSGRGGPGDEQFF
DNA: TGTGCCAGCAGCGGACGCGGGGGGCCGGGTGATGAGCAGTTCTTC

D: NA
size: NA
V: TRBV7-2
J: TRBJ1-4
CDR3: CASSDFANEKLFF
DNA: TGTGCCAGCAGCGATTTCGCGAATGAAAAACTGTTTTTT

D: TRBD1
size: NA
V: TRBV28
J: TRBJ1-1
CDR3: CASPAGGENTEAFF
DNA: TGTGCCAGCCCGGCAGGGGGAGAGAACACTGAAGCTTTCTTT

D: NA
size: NA
V: TRBV30
J: TRBJ1-1
CDR3: CAWSVHENTEAFF
DNA: TGTGCCTGGAGTGTACATGAGAACACTGAAGCTTTCTTT

D: TRBD1
size: NA
V: TRBV5-1
J: TRBJ2-3
CDR3: CASSPGQGPSTDTQYF
DNA: TGCGCCAGCAGCCCGGGACAGGGGCCATCCACAGATACGCAGTATTTT

D: TRBD1
size: NA
V: TRBV6-1
J: TRBJ2-2
CDR3: CALGQGRAGELFF
DNA: TGTGCCTTGGGACAGGGGAGGGCCGGGGAGCTGTTTTTT

D: NA
size: NA
V: TRBV6-5
J: TRBJ1-4
CDR3: CASSSGMRAANEKLFF
DNA: TGTGCCAGCAGTTCCGGTATGAGGGCAGCTAATGAAAAACTGTTTTTT

D: TRBD1
size: NA
V: TRBV30
J: TRBJ1-2
CDR3: CAWRDRGRGGYTF
DNA: TGTGCCTGGAGGGACAGGGGTCGAGGTGGCTACACCTTC

D: TRBD2
size: once
V: TRBV7-2
J: TRBJ2-5
CDR3: CASSFLESAGGLHETQYF
DNA: TGTGCCAGCAGCTTCTTAGAGTCAGCGGGAGGCCTCCATGAGACCCAGTACTTC

D: TRBD1
size: NA
V: TRBV9
J: TRBJ1-5
CDR3: CASSVGTGGNQPQHF
DNA: TGTGCCAGCAGCGTAGGGACAGGGGGTAATCAGCCCCAGCATTTT

D: TRBD1
size: NA
V: TRBV4-3
J: TRBJ1-2
CDR3: CASSDSGQGYGYTF
DNA: TGCGCCAGCAGTGATTCGGGACAGGGTTATGGCTACACCTTC

D: NA
size: NA
V: TRBV4-1
J: TRBJ2-7
CDR3: CASSQMPAGSSYEQYF
DNA: TGCGCCAGCAGCCAAATGCCAGCGGGCAGCTCCTACGAGCAGTACTTC

D: TRBD1
size: NA
V: TRBV9
J: TRBJ1-3
CDR3: CASSGRDRADTIYF
DNA: TGTGCCAGCAGCGGCCGGGACAGGGCCGACACCATATATTTT

D: TRBD2
size: NA
V: TRBV5-1
J: TRBJ2-1
CDR3: CASSLSGGHVNEQFF
DNA: TGCGCCAGCAGCCTAAGCGGGGGGCATGTAAATGAGCAGTTCTTC

D: NA
size: NA
V: TRBV13
J: TRBJ1-2
CDR3: CASSLLDRYGGYTF
DNA: TGTGCCAGCAGCCTACTCGACAGATACGGGGGCTACACCTTC

D: TRBD2
size: NA
V: TRBV6-5
J: TRBJ2-3
CDR3: CASSDRPAGGTQYF
DNA: TGTGCCAGCAGTGACAGGCCAGCGGGGGGTACGCAGTATTTT

D: NA
size: NA
V: TRBV7-9
J: TRBJ2-7
CDR3: CASSLKGEQYF
DNA: TGTGCCAGCAGCTTAAAGGGGGAGCAGTACTTC

D: TRBD1
size: once
V: TRBV30
J: TRBJ1-3
CDR3: CAWEPGQGISGNTIYF
DNA: TGTGCCTGGGAACCGGGACAGGGGATCTCTGGAAACACCATATATTTT

D: TRBD1
size: NA
V: TRBV6-5
J: TRBJ1-5
CDR3: CASSRTGDLQPQHF
DNA: TGTGCCAGCAGTCGGACAGGGGACCTTCAGCCCCAGCATTTT

D: NA
size: once
V: TRBV15
J: TRBJ1-1
CDR3: CATSRDGRGWNTEAFF
DNA: TGTGCCACCAGCAGAGATGGGAGGGGGTGGAACACTGAAGCTTTCTTT

D: NA
size: NA
V: TRBV19
J: TRBJ1-3
CDR3: CASSINSRNTIYF
DNA: TGTGCCAGTAGTATCAACAGCAGAAACACCATATATTTT

D: NA
size: NA
V: TRBV5-6
J: TRBJ1-2
CDR3: CASSPTREGGYTF
DNA: TGTGCCAGCAGCCCGACACGGGAAGGTGGCTACACCTTC

D: NA
size: medium-sized
V: TRBV7-3
J: TRBJ2-1
CDR3: CASSSQRSSYNEQFF
DNA: TGTGCCAGCAGCTCCCAGCGGAGCTCCTACAATGAGCAGTTCTTC

D: TRBD1
size: NA
V: TRBV30
J: TRBJ2-7
CDR3: CAWNKGQNYEQYF
DNA: TGTGCCTGGAACAAGGGACAGAACTACGAGCAGTACTTC

D: TRBD2
size: NA
V: TRBV5-1
J: TRBJ2-5
CDR3: CASGAIGGQETQYF
DNA: TGCGCCAGCGGGGCAATCGGGGGGCAAGAGACCCAGTACTTC

D: NA
size: few
V: TRBV9
J: TRBJ2-7
CDR3: CASSVGAGSVWEQYF
DNA: TGTGCCAGCAGCGTAGGGGCAGGGTCGGTATGGGAGCAGTACTTC

D: NA
size: few
V: TRBV14
J: TRBJ2-1
CDR3: CASSQGGVDYFNEQFF
DNA: TGTGCCAGCAGCCAAGGGGGTGTCGACTACTTCAATGAGCAGTTCTTC

D: TRBD1
size: NA
V: TRBV18
J: TRBJ1-6
CDR3: CASSPAVDRGAGSPLHF
DNA: TGTGCCAGCTCACCAGCTGTGGACAGGGGAGCGGGTTCACCCCTCCACTTT

D: TRBD2
size: NA
V: TRBV5-6
J: TRBJ2-6
CDR3: CASSRSSGANSGANVLTF
DNA: TGTGCCAGCAGCCGTTCTAGCGGGGCTAACTCTGGGGCCAACGTCCTGACTTTC

D: NA
size: NA
V: TRBV5-1
J: TRBJ1-2
CDR3: CASRSQEGYYGYTF
DNA: TGCGCCAGCAGGTCTCAAGAGGGCTACTATGGCTACACCTTC